This is a list of T cell receptor beta chains from one sample in a study of T cells after yellow fever vaccination. TCRdb redid the calling of the 5' RACE reads with MiXCR, one entry per CDR3 protein. The sample has about 550,000 distinct CDR3 sequences; less than 20% are singletons. Sequencing was performed on PBMCs, taken 15 days after the yellow fever booster vaccination. Every receptor here comes from a man aged 25 to 40 who received the YFV17D yellow fever vaccine. Both conserved end residues are part of each CDR3. Fields, in order: CDR3 protein, CDR3 DNA, D gene, V gene, clone size, J gene. The D gene is left open where the match is weak. Clone size is shown for a subset of rows, as once, few, many or a class of expanded clone.

CDR3aa: CASSLQLAGAIEQFF
CDR3nt: TGCGCCAGCAGCTTGCAACTAGCGGGAGCCATTGAGCAGTTCTTC
d_gene: TRBD2
v_gene: TRBV5-1
abundance: NA
j_gene: TRBJ2-1

CDR3aa: CSVEETNRGSYEQYF
CDR3nt: TGCAGCGTTGAAGAGACAAACAGGGGGTCCTACGAGCAGTACTTC
d_gene: TRBD1
v_gene: TRBV29-1
abundance: NA
j_gene: TRBJ2-7

CDR3aa: CASSSSGRAGYEQYF
CDR3nt: TGCGCCAGCAGCTCTAGCGGGAGGGCCGGCTACGAGCAGTACTTC
d_gene: TRBD2
v_gene: TRBV5-1
abundance: few
j_gene: TRBJ2-7

CDR3aa: CATSDPGTDPVETQYF
CDR3nt: TGTGCCACCAGTGATCCGGGGACCGATCCCGTGGAGACCCAGTACTTC
d_gene: NA
v_gene: TRBV24-1
abundance: NA
j_gene: TRBJ2-5

CDR3aa: CASSLAGPKGAFF
CDR3nt: TGTGCCAGCAGCTTGGCGGGACCAAAAGGAGCTTTCTTT
d_gene: NA
v_gene: TRBV7-9
abundance: few
j_gene: TRBJ1-1

CDR3aa: CASGTVGQLNTEAFF
CDR3nt: TGCGCCAGCGGGACAGTGGGACAGCTGAACACTGAAGCTTTCTTT
d_gene: TRBD1
v_gene: TRBV5-1
abundance: NA
j_gene: TRBJ1-1

CDR3aa: CASSLGGVGEAFF
CDR3nt: TGCGCCAGCAGCTTGGGTGGGGTTGGTGAAGCTTTCTTT
d_gene: NA
v_gene: TRBV5-1
abundance: few
j_gene: TRBJ1-1

CDR3aa: CASSSPSGSYNEQFF
CDR3nt: TGTGCCAGCTCGTCACCTAGCGGGAGTTACAATGAGCAGTTCTTC
d_gene: TRBD2
v_gene: TRBV18
abundance: few
j_gene: TRBJ2-1

CDR3aa: CASGRGQGSTYEQYF
CDR3nt: TGCGCCAGCGGACGAGGACAGGGGTCAACCTACGAGCAGTACTTC
d_gene: TRBD1
v_gene: TRBV5-1
abundance: NA
j_gene: TRBJ2-7

CDR3aa: CASSQQSAGAGRGSYEQYF
CDR3nt: TGTGCCAGCAGCCAACAATCCGCCGGGGCGGGGCGCGGGAGTTACGAGCAGTACTTC
d_gene: TRBD2
v_gene: TRBV16
abundance: NA
j_gene: TRBJ2-7

CDR3aa: CASSHNTGELFF
CDR3nt: TGTGCCAGCAGTCACAACACCGGGGAGCTGTTTTTT
d_gene: NA
v_gene: TRBV3-1
abundance: many
j_gene: TRBJ2-2

CDR3aa: CASSLSGSAYEQYF
CDR3nt: TGTGCCAGCAGTTTAAGCGGGAGCGCCTACGAGCAGTACTTC
d_gene: TRBD2
v_gene: TRBV4-2
abundance: few
j_gene: TRBJ2-7

CDR3aa: CASSLLGTGRTHEQYF
CDR3nt: TGTGCCAGCAGTCTCCTTGGGACAGGTAGAACCCACGAGCAGTACTTC
d_gene: TRBD1
v_gene: TRBV12-3/TRBV12-4
abundance: NA
j_gene: TRBJ2-7

CDR3aa: CASSPGLLVGGNEQFF
CDR3nt: TGTGCCAGCAGCCCAGGACTCTTAGTGGGGGGGAATGAGCAGTTCTTC
d_gene: TRBD2
v_gene: TRBV11-2
abundance: few
j_gene: TRBJ2-1

CDR3aa: CASSPSGRAYNEQFF
CDR3nt: TGTGCCAGCAGCCCCAGCGGGAGGGCCTATAATGAGCAGTTCTTC
d_gene: TRBD2
v_gene: TRBV14
abundance: NA
j_gene: TRBJ2-1

CDR3aa: CSARTTSYEQYF
CDR3nt: TGCAGTGCTAGGACTACGTCCTACGAGCAGTACTTC
d_gene: NA
v_gene: TRBV20-1
abundance: NA
j_gene: TRBJ2-7

CDR3aa: CSASGVSTDTQYF
CDR3nt: TGCAGTGCTAGCGGGGTTAGCACAGATACGCAGTATTTT
d_gene: NA
v_gene: TRBV20-1
abundance: NA
j_gene: TRBJ2-3

CDR3aa: CASSSPVDEQYF
CDR3nt: TGTGCCAGCAGTTCCCCGGTCGACGAGCAGTACTTC
d_gene: NA
v_gene: TRBV6-5
abundance: many
j_gene: TRBJ2-7

CDR3aa: CSVIRREGTDTQYF
CDR3nt: TGCAGCGTCATCCGACGGGAGGGCACAGATACGCAGTATTTT
d_gene: TRBD2
v_gene: TRBV29-1
abundance: few
j_gene: TRBJ2-3

CDR3aa: CASSLTPNEQYF
CDR3nt: TGTGCCAGCAGTCTGACACCGAACGAGCAGTACTTC
d_gene: NA
v_gene: TRBV6-5
abundance: NA
j_gene: TRBJ2-7

CDR3aa: CASSTGLASSTGELFF
CDR3nt: TGTGCCAGCAGTACGGGACTAGCCTCGAGCACCGGGGAGCTGTTTTTT
d_gene: TRBD2
v_gene: TRBV6-2/TRBV6-3
abundance: NA
j_gene: TRBJ2-2

CDR3aa: CASSRHRATNEKLFF
CDR3nt: TGCGCCAGCAGCCGACACAGGGCAACTAATGAAAAACTGTTTTTT
d_gene: NA
v_gene: TRBV4-3
abundance: NA
j_gene: TRBJ1-4

CDR3aa: CASSPLRGQGFSDTQYF
CDR3nt: TGTGCCAGCAGTCCCCTCCGGGGACAGGGATTCTCGGATACGCAGTATTTT
d_gene: TRBD1
v_gene: TRBV27
abundance: few
j_gene: TRBJ2-3

CDR3aa: CASSSPMAGLETQYF
CDR3nt: TGTGCCAGCAGTTCCCCTATGGCGGGGTTAGAGACCCAGTACTTC
d_gene: NA
v_gene: TRBV28
abundance: NA
j_gene: TRBJ2-5

CDR3aa: CATPLSGWYEQYF
CDR3nt: TGCGCCACACCACTTAGCGGGTGGTACGAGCAGTACTTC
d_gene: TRBD2
v_gene: TRBV10-2
abundance: NA
j_gene: TRBJ2-7

CDR3aa: CASRPRESLNIQYF
CDR3nt: TGTGCCAGCAGACCCCGGGAGTCCCTAAACATTCAGTACTTC
d_gene: NA
v_gene: TRBV28
abundance: few
j_gene: TRBJ2-4

CDR3aa: CASSLRQGLALDEQFF
CDR3nt: TGTGCCAGCAGCTTACGCCAGGGACTAGCGTTAGATGAGCAGTTCTTC
d_gene: TRBD2
v_gene: TRBV7-8
abundance: NA
j_gene: TRBJ2-1

CDR3aa: CASSALAGETQYF
CDR3nt: TGTGCCAGCAGCGCCCTAGCGGGAGAGACCCAGTACTTC
d_gene: TRBD2
v_gene: TRBV7-9
abundance: NA
j_gene: TRBJ2-5

CDR3aa: CASSQDADCEQFF
CDR3nt: TGCGCCAGCAGCCAAGACGCTGACTGTGAGCAGTTCTTC
d_gene: NA
v_gene: TRBV4-1
abundance: few
j_gene: TRBJ2-1

CDR3aa: CASSLALMVHEQFF
CDR3nt: TGTGCCAGCAGCTTAGCGCTAATGGTTCATGAGCAGTTCTTC
d_gene: NA
v_gene: TRBV7-8
abundance: NA
j_gene: TRBJ2-1

CDR3aa: CASSPSMEGADTQYF
CDR3nt: TGTGCCAGCTCACCAAGTATGGAGGGGGCAGATACGCAGTATTTT
d_gene: NA
v_gene: TRBV18
abundance: few
j_gene: TRBJ2-3

CDR3aa: CAWSVRGLNTEAFF
CDR3nt: TGTGCCTGGAGTGTACGGGGGTTGAACACTGAAGCTTTCTTT
d_gene: NA
v_gene: TRBV30
abundance: NA
j_gene: TRBJ1-1

CDR3aa: CASSRELAGGPDTQYF
CDR3nt: TGTGCCAGCAGCCGAGAGCTAGCGGGAGGGCCGGATACGCAGTATTTT
d_gene: TRBD2
v_gene: TRBV14
abundance: NA
j_gene: TRBJ2-3

CDR3aa: CASRAGDWDEQFF
CDR3nt: TGTGCCAGCAGAGCGGGGGATTGGGATGAGCAGTTCTTC
d_gene: TRBD2
v_gene: TRBV2
abundance: NA
j_gene: TRBJ2-1

CDR3aa: CASSSPLDRPPNEQFF
CDR3nt: TGCGCCAGCAGCTCCCCCCTTGACAGGCCCCCCAATGAGCAGTTCTTC
d_gene: NA
v_gene: TRBV5-1
abundance: NA
j_gene: TRBJ2-1

CDR3aa: CASSLGRGKFF
CDR3nt: TGTGCCAGCAGCTTGGGGAGAGGAAAGTTCTTC
d_gene: NA
v_gene: TRBV5-6
abundance: NA
j_gene: TRBJ2-1

CDR3aa: CASSVTSGSSDTQYF
CDR3nt: TGCGCCAGCAGCGTGACTAGCGGGAGCTCGGATACGCAGTATTTT
d_gene: TRBD2
v_gene: TRBV5-1
abundance: few
j_gene: TRBJ2-3

CDR3aa: CASMWGSLQETQYF
CDR3nt: TGCGCCAGCATGTGGGGGTCCCTACAAGAGACCCAGTACTTC
d_gene: NA
v_gene: TRBV5-1
abundance: NA
j_gene: TRBJ2-5

CDR3aa: CASSLGGSAFF
CDR3nt: TGTGCCAGCAGTTTGGGAGGGTCAGCTTTCTTT
d_gene: NA
v_gene: TRBV6-2/TRBV6-3
abundance: few
j_gene: TRBJ1-1

CDR3aa: CASSVAGGFSYNEQFF
CDR3nt: TGTGCCAGCAGCGTAGCGGGGGGTTTCTCCTACAATGAGCAGTTCTTC
d_gene: TRBD2
v_gene: TRBV9
abundance: NA
j_gene: TRBJ2-1

CDR3aa: CASTLGSQETQYF
CDR3nt: TGTGCCAGCACTCTAGGGAGTCAAGAGACCCAGTACTTC
d_gene: NA
v_gene: TRBV7-9
abundance: few
j_gene: TRBJ2-5

CDR3aa: CSARDPGLRERLNEQFF
CDR3nt: TGCAGTGCTAGAGACCCTGGGTTACGGGAGAGGCTTAATGAGCAGTTCTTC
d_gene: NA
v_gene: TRBV20-1
abundance: few
j_gene: TRBJ2-1

CDR3aa: CASSSARTADNSPLHF
CDR3nt: TGTGCCAGCAGCAGCGCCAGGACAGCTGATAATTCACCCCTCCACTTT
d_gene: NA
v_gene: TRBV7-9
abundance: NA
j_gene: TRBJ1-6

CDR3aa: CSGQLVNKFNELFF
CDR3nt: TGCAGCGGCCAACTAGTTAATAAGTTCAATGAGCTGTTCTTC
d_gene: NA
v_gene: TRBV29-1
abundance: NA
j_gene: TRBJ2-1

CDR3aa: CASSSTGQEQETQYF
CDR3nt: TGCGCCAGCAGCTCAACGGGACAGGAGCAAGAGACCCAGTACTTC
d_gene: TRBD1
v_gene: TRBV5-1
abundance: NA
j_gene: TRBJ2-5

CDR3aa: CSTGQDYNEQFF
CDR3nt: TGCAGCACGGGACAGGATTACAATGAGCAGTTCTTC
d_gene: TRBD1
v_gene: TRBV20-1
abundance: few
j_gene: TRBJ2-1

CDR3aa: CASSPKGRDSYNEQFF
CDR3nt: TGTGCCAGCAGCCCCAAGGGTCGGGACTCCTACAATGAGCAGTTCTTC
d_gene: NA
v_gene: TRBV7-2
abundance: NA
j_gene: TRBJ2-1

CDR3aa: CATRGGSETQYF
CDR3nt: TGTGCCACCCGGGGCGGGAGTGAGACCCAGTACTTC
d_gene: TRBD2
v_gene: TRBV15
abundance: few
j_gene: TRBJ2-5

CDR3aa: CASQQGRTRPGTQYF
CDR3nt: TGCGCCAGTCAACAGGGGCGCACAAGGCCGGGGACCCAGTACTTC
d_gene: TRBD1
v_gene: TRBV5-1
abundance: NA
j_gene: TRBJ2-5

CDR3aa: CASSMGPSGSYEQYF
CDR3nt: TGCGCCAGCAGCATGGGTCCTAGCGGCTCCTACGAGCAGTACTTC
d_gene: TRBD2
v_gene: TRBV5-1
abundance: NA
j_gene: TRBJ2-7

CDR3aa: CATLGVTDTQYF
CDR3nt: TGTGCCACCCTAGGGGTCACAGATACGCAGTATTTT
d_gene: NA
v_gene: TRBV10-3
abundance: few
j_gene: TRBJ2-3

CDR3aa: CASSESGLAGINEQFF
CDR3nt: TGCGCCAGCAGTGAATCTGGACTAGCGGGGATCAATGAGCAGTTCTTC
d_gene: TRBD2
v_gene: TRBV10-1
abundance: NA
j_gene: TRBJ2-1

CDR3aa: CAKTGLAGPTGELFF
CDR3nt: TGTGCCAAAACGGGACTAGCGGGCCCCACCGGGGAGCTGTTTTTT
d_gene: TRBD2
v_gene: TRBV2
abundance: NA
j_gene: TRBJ2-2